A selection of T cell receptor beta chains follows, all from one sample in a study of blood T cell repertoires in COVID-19. The protocol was immunoSEQ multiplex PCR, while the TCRdb copy is restricted to in-frame clones and leaves out a portion. The table lists around 150,000 clones, around 85% of them singletons, with approximately 3.3% in the top ten. The sample was peripheral blood. Every receptor here comes from a human donor with acute or convalescent COVID-19. The donor label of this sample is uncertain. The CDR3 runs from the conserved cysteine through the conserved F or W.

TRBV9 CASSVASGGELFF
TRBV6-5 CASSSPGRGFTDTQYF
TRBV7-2 CASSLGLNTGELFF
TRBV18 CASSPQLGENTEAFF
TRBV28 CASSPPGVGAFF
TRBV6-1 CASSEAHGQTYGYTF
TRBV18 CASSPTGRETQYF
TRBV3-1/TRBV3-2 CASSQASSGGLETQYF
TRBV11-2 CASSYTGSTGELFF
TRBV9 CASSRDNTNTEAFF
TRBV11-3 CASSLDSYNEQFF
TRBV27 CASSSYVGGTEAFF
TRBV27 CASRPTGGEQHF
TRBV5-8 CASSLAGNQPQHF
TRBV27 CASRTITGAGKETQYF
TRBV19 CASSIAGTGANQPQHF
TRBV6-5 CAVRDGGVKETQYF
TRBV5-4 CASSLATPSTDTQYF
TRBV6-6 CASSPREGGANHEQYF
TRBV19 CASSIRLGEQFF
TRBV5-4 CASSAAQGLAEAFF
TRBV6-6 CASSTTNSNQPQHF
TRBV19 CASGAWRQGIGELFF
TRBV12-3/TRBV12-4 CASTLGKVSTAFF
TRBV27 CASSLTYRAYSNQPQHF
TRBV24-1 CATSETGTGDDTQYF
TRBV9 CASSPQPPQVFGTGELFF
TRBV19 CASSLTGLSSYNSPLHF
TRBV3-1/TRBV3-2 CASRQGGRKNYGYTF
TRBV10-2 CASGNTGGPYNSPLHF
TRBV30 CAWSDRTAGSYNSPLHF
TRBV7-2 CASSPTEDGESPLHF
TRBV7-9 CASSLGDSGPYEQYF
TRBV27 CASKDRASNQPQHF
TRBV7-7 CASRRGVGFETQYF
TRBV4-1 CASSHAGTGNEKLFF
TRBV7-3 CASSEGQRTDTQYF
TRBV21-1 CASRQGDDYEQYF
TRBV12-3/TRBV12-4 CASVVGGHGGYTF
TRBV18 CASSPGTDYGYTF
TRBV5-1 CASSLSATNEKLFF
TRBV6-6 CASSYRARGDNQPQHF
TRBV5-1 CASSPTFGTGLLYGYTF
TRBV9 CASSVGPGANTEAFF
TRBV10-2 CASSESGRVPYEQYF
TRBV24-1 CATSASTSKRGEQFF
TRBV5-4 CASSSMKTGHYGYTF
TRBV7-9 CASSESLEAFF
TRBV27 CASSRAGTGSIEQYF
TRBV15 CATSGYRGRNQPQHF
TRBV18 CASSPQRGRVGYTF
TRBV2 CASRGQADNSPLHF
TRBV3-1/TRBV3-2 CASSPGLGSETNTGELFF
TRBV9 CASGGGGAGNTIYF